This entry is about one T cell receptor beta chain. The method was immunoSEQ multiplex PCR; TCRdb's version includes in-frame clones alone and lacks a portion of them. The table has 100,000 to 150,000 clones, nearly 90% seen once. The sample belongs to a study of cytomegalovirus exposure and HLA in healthy donors. The ends were cut back, 0 bases at V and 2 bases at J, with 8 bases in the middle. The CDR3 contains 14 residues. CDR1 is SGDLS, CDR2 YYNGEE, per germline. Sequencing used PBMCs. The rearrangement uses TRBV9 and TRBJ1-2; TRBD1 is a possible D gene (6 bases). The sequence was collected from a woman under 30 in good health and CMV-seronegative. In DNA form, the CDR3 reads TGTGCCAGCAGCGTAGGGGACACGAACTATGGCTACACCTTC. It yields the protein CASSVGDTNYGYTF.